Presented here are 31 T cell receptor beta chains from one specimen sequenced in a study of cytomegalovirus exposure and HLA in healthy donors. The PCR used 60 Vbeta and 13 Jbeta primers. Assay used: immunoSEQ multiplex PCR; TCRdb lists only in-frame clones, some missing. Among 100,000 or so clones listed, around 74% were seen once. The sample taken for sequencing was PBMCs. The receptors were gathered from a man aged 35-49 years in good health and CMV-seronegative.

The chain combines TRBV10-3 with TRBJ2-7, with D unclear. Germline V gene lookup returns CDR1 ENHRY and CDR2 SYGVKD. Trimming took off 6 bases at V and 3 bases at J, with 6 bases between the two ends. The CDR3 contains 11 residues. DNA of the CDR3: TGTGCCATCAGCAACGGCTACGAGCAGTACTTC. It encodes CAISNGYEQYF.

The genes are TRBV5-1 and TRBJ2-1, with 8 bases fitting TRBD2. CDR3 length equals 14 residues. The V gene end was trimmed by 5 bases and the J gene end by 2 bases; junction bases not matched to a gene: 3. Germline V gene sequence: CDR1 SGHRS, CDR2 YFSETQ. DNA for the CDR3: TGCGCCAGCAGAGCGGGAGAGACCTACAATGAGCAGTTCTTC. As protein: CASRAGETYNEQFF. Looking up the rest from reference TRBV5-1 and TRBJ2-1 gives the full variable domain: KAGVTQTPRYLIKTRGQQVTLSCSPISGHRSVSWYQQTPGQGLQFLFEYFSETQRNKGNFPGRFSGRQFSNSRSEMNVSTLELGDSALYLCASRAGETYNEQFFGPGTRLTVL.

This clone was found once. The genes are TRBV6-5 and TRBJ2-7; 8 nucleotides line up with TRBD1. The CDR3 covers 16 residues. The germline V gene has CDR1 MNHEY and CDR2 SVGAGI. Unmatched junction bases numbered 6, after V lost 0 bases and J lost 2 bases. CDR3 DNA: TGTGCCAGCAGTTACTCGAGCAGGGGGCGAACCTACGAGCAGTACTTC. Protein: CASSYSSRGRTYEQYF.

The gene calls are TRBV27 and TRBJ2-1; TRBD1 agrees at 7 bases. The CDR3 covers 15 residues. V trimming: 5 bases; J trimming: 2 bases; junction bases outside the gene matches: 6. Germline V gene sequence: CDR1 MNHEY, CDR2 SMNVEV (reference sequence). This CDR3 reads CASSPRDRAYNEQFF. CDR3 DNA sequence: TGTGCCAGCAGTCCCCGGGACAGAGCCTACAATGAGCAGTTCTTC.

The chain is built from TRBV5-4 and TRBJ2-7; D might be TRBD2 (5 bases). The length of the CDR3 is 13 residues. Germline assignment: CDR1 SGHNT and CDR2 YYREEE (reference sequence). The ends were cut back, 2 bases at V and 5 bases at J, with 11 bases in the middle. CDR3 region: CASSFSGIHEQYF. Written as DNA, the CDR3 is TGTGCCAGCAGCTTTTCGGGGATCCACGAGCAGTACTTC.

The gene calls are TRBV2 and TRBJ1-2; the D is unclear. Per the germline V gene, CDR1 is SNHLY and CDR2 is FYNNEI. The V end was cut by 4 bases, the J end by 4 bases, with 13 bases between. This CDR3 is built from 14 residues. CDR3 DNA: TGTGCCAGCAGTGGAGAGACGAGAGGCTATGGCTACACCTTC. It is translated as CASSGETRGYGYTF.

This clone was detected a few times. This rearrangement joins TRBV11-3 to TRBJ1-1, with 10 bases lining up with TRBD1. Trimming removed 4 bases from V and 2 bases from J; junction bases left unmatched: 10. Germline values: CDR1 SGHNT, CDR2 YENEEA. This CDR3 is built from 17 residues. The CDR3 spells CASSSRGQGRRNTEAFF. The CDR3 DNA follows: TGTGCCAGCAGCTCCCGGGGACAGGGGCGCCGCAACACTGAAGCTTTCTTT.

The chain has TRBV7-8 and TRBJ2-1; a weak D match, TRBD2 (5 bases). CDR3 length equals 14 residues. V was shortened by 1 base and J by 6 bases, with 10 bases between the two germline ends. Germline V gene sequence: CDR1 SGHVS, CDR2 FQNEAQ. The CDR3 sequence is CASSLGGSGNEQFF. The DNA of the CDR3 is TGTGCCAGCAGCTTAGGTGGGAGTGGCAATGAGCAGTTCTTC.

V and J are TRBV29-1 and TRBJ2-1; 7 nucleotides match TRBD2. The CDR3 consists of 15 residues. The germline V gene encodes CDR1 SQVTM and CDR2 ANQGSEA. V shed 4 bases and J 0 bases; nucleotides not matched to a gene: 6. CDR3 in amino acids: CSVGLPSGSYNEQFF. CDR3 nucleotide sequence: TGCAGCGTTGGGTTGCCTAGCGGCTCCTACAATGAGCAGTTCTTC.

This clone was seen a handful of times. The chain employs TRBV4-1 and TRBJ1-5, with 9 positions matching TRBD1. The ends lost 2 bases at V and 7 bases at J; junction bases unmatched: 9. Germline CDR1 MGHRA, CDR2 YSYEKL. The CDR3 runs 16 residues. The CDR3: CASSQLSGTGYQPQHF. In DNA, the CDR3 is TGCGCCAGCAGCCAACTTTCCGGGACAGGGTACCAGCCCCAGCATTTT.

DNA for the CDR3: TGTGCCAGCAGCTTAGTGGGCGGGAGTGCGCCCACCGGGGAGCTGTTTTTT. Protein sequence: CASSLVGGSAPTGELFF. This sequence joins TRBV7-9 and TRBJ2-2; TRBD2 matches 7 bases. The CDR3 is 17 residues long. Germline V gives CDR1 SEHNR, CDR2 FQNEAQ (reference sequence). V shed 1 base, J shed 4 bases, and the junction held 9 bases outside the gene matches. Using reference TRBV7-9 and TRBJ2-2 for the parts outside the CDR3, the full variable domain is DTGVSQNPRHKITKRGQNVTFRCDPISEHNRLYWYRQTLGQGPEFLTYFQNEAQLEKSRLLSDRFSAERPKGSFSTLEIQRTEQGDSAMYLCASSLVGGSAPTGELFFGEGSRLTVL.

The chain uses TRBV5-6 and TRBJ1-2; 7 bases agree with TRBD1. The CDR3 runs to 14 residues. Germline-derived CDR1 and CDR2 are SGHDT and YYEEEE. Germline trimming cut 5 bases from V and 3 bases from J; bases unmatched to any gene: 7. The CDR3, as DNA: TGTGCCAGCAGTTCGGGACAGCTCCACTATGGCTACACCTTC. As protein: CASSSGQLHYGYTF.

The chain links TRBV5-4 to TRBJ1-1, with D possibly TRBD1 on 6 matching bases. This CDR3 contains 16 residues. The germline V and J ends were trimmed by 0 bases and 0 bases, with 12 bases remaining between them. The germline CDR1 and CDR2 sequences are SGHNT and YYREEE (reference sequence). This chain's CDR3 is CASSLVGGAMNTEAFF. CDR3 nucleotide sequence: TGTGCCAGCAGCTTGGTGGGGGGGGCCATGAACACTGAAGCTTTCTTT.

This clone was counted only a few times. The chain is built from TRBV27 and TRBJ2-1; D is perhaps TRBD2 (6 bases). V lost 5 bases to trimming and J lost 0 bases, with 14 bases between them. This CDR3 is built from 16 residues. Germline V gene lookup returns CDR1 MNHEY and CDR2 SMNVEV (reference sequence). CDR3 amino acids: CASSRISGTSYNEQFF. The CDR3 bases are TGTGCCAGCAGTCGAATTAGCGGAACCTCCTACAATGAGCAGTTCTTC.

CDR3 sequence: CASSWVVGNTGELFF. CDR3 DNA sequence: TGTGCCAGCAGTTGGGTTGTGGGCAACACCGGGGAGCTGTTTTTT. This chain uses TRBV27 with TRBJ2-2, with unresolved D. CDR3 length: 15 residues. Looked up from germline, CDR1 is MNHEY and CDR2 is SMNVEV (reference sequence). V was cut by 4 bases and J by 2 bases, with 11 bases left in between.

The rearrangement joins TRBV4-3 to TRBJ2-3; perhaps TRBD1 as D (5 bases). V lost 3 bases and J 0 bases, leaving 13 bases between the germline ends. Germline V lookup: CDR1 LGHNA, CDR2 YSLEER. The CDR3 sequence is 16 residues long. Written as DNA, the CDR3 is TGCGCCAGCAGCCAGAGACAGAGCTCTAGCACAGATACGCAGTATTTT. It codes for CASSQRQSSSTDTQYF.

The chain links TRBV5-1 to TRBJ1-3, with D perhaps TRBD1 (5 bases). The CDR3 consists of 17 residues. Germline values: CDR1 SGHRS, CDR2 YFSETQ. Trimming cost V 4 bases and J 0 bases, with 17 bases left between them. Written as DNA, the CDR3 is TGCGCCAGCAGCGTCTGGGGGACTGCGAGCTCTGGAAACACCATATATTTT. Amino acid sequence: CASSVWGTASSGNTIYF.

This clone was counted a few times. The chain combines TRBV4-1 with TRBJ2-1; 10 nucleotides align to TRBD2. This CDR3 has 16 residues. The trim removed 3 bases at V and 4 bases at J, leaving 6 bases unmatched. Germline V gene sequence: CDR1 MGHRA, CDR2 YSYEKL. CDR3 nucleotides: TGCGCCAGCAGCCACCCCGGGACTAGCGCGTACAATGAGCAGTTCTTC. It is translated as CASSHPGTSAYNEQFF.

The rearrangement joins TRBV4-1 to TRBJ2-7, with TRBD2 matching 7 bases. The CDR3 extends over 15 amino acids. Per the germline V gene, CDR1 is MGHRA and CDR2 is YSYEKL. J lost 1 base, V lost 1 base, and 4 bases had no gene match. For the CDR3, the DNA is TGCGCCAGCAGCCAAGCGACTAGCAGGTCCTACGAGCAGTACTTC. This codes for CASSQATSRSYEQYF.

This CDR3 is CASSQARGQTINYGYTF. In DNA, the CDR3 is TGCGCCAGCAGCCAAGCCCGAGGACAGACGATTAACTATGGCTACACCTTC. The chain joins TRBV4-3 to TRBJ1-2, with D possibly TRBD1 on 6 matching bases. V lost 1 base and J lost 1, with 16 bases in between. This CDR3 has 17 residues. CDR1 is LGHNA and CDR2 is YSLEER in the germline V gene.

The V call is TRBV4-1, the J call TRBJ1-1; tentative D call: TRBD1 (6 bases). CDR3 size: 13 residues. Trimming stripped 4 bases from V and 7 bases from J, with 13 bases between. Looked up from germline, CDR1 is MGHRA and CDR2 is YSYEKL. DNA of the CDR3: TGCGCCAGCAGCCGCACTACAGGGTTTGAAGCTTTCTTT. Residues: CASSRTTGFEAFF.

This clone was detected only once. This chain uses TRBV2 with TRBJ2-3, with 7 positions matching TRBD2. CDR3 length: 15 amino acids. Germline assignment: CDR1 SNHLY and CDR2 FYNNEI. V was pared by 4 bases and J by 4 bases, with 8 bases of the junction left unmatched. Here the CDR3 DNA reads TGTGCCAGCAGTGCCGAGTGGGGGGGTCCAGATACGCAGTATTTT. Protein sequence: CASSAEWGGPDTQYF.

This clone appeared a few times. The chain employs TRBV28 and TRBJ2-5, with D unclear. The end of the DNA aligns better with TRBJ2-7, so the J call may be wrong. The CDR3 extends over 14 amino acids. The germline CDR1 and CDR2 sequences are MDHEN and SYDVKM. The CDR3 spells CASSPQSESYEQYF. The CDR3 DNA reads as TGTGCCAGCAGTCCCCAAAGCGAGTCCTACGAGCAGTACTTC.

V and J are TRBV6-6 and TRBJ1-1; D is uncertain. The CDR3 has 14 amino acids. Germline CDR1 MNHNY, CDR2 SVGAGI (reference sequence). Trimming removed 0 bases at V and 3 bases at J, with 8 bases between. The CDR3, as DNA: TGTGCCAGCAGTTACTCCCCCAGTTACACTGAAGCTTTCTTT. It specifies CASSYSPSYTEAFF.

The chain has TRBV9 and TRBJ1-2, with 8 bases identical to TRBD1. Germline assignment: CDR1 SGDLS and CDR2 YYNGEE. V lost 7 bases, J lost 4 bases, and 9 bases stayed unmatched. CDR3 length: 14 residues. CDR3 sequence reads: CASRRQGTAYGYTF. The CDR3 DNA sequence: TGTGCCAGCCGAAGACAGGGGACCGCCTATGGCTACACCTTC. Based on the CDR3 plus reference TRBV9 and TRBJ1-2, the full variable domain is DSGVTQTPKHLITATGQRVTLRCSPRSGDLSVYWYQQSLDQGLQFLIQYYNGEERAKGNILERFSAQQFPDLHSELNLSSLELGDSALYFCASRRQGTAYGYTFGSGTRLTVV.

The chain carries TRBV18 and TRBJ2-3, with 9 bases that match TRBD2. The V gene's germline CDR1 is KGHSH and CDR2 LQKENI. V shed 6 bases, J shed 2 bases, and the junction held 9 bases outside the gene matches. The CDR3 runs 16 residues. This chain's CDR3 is CASSPNQRGDTDTQYF. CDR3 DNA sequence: TGTGCCAGCTCCCCAAACCAGCGGGGGGACACAGATACGCAGTATTTT. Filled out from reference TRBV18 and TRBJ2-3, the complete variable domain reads NAGVMQNPRHLVRRRGQEARLRCSPMKGHSHVYWYRQLPEEGLKFMVYLQKENIIDESGMPKERFSAEFPKEGPSILRIQQVVRGDSAAYFCASSPNQRGDTDTQYFGPGTRLTVL.

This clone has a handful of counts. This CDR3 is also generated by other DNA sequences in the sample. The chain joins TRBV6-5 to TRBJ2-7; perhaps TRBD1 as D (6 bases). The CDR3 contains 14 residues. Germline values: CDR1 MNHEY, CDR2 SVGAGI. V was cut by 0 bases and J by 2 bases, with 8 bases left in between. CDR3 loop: CASSYSGTTYEQYF. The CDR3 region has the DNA TGTGCCAGCAGTTACTCTGGGACAACCTACGAGCAGTACTTC.

The CDR3 nucleotides read TGTGCCAGCAGGGGACAGGCCGACGGGGGCGAGCAGTACTTC. It translates to CASRGQADGGEQYF. This chain uses TRBV6-1 with TRBJ2-7; 8 bases line up with TRBD1. Germline trimming cut 6 bases from V and 6 bases from J; bases unmatched to any gene: 10. This CDR3 contains 14 residues. Germline CDR1 and CDR2: MNHNS and SASEGT.

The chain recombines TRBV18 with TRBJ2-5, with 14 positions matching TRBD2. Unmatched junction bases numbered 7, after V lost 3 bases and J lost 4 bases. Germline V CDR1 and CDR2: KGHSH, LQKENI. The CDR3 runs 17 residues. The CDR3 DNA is TGTGCCAGCTCACCGGGACTAGCGGGAGACGGCGGAGAGACCCAGTACTTC. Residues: CASSPGLAGDGGETQYF.

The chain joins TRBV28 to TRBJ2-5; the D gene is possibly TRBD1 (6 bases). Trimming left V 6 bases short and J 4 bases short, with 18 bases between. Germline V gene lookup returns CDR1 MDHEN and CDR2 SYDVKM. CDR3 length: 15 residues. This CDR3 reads CASSIGQIWGETQYF. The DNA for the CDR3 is TGTGCCAGCAGCATTGGACAGATCTGGGGAGAGACCCAGTACTTC.

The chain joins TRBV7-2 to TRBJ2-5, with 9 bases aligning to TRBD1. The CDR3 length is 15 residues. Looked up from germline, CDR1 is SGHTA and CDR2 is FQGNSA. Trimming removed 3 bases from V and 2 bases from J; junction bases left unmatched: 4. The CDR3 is CASSFRTGAQETQYF. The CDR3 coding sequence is TGTGCCAGCAGCTTTCGGACAGGGGCTCAAGAGACCCAGTACTTC.